Listed below are T cell receptor beta chains from one sample, sequenced in a study of CD8+CD57+ T cells in acquired aplastic anemia. In TCRdb, the reads were re-called with MiXCR into one record per CDR3 protein. The sample has 68,000 or so distinct CDR3 sequences; almost 55% are singletons. The material sequenced was sorted CD4+, CD8+, or CD8+CD57+ T cells (not recorded which) from PBMCs. Receptors were obtained from a human donor in good health, serving as a control. Each CDR3 is given with its conserved first and last residue. The D gene is left open where the match is weak. Clone size is shown for a subset of rows, as once, few, many or a class of expanded clone.

d_call	j_call	v_call	clone_size	cdr3_aa	cdr3_nt
TRBD2	TRBJ2-5	TRBV2	.	CARDARLAGETQYF	TGTGCCAGAGACGCGAGACTAGCGGGGGAGACCCAGTACTTC
TRBD1	TRBJ2-7	TRBV5-1	many	CASSLRQGYEQYF	TGCGCCAGCAGCTTAAGACAGGGGTACGAGCAGTACTTC
TRBD1	TRBJ1-2	TRBV4-1	.	CASSQDPTGKLARPGYTF	TGCGCCAGCAGCCAAGATCCGACAGGGAAGCTCGCGAGGCCTGGCTACACCTTC
.	TRBJ2-5	TRBV15	.	CATALGSNQPQYF	TGTGCCACCGCCCTGGGTAGCAATCAGCCCCAGTACTTC
.	TRBJ2-3	TRBV14	many	CASSRFLVGSSTDTQYF	TGTGCCAGCAGCCGGTTCTTAGTGGGGAGTAGCACAGATACGCAGTATTTT
TRBD1	TRBJ1-2	TRBV2	.	CASSIGQGGGYTF	TGTGCCAGCAGCATAGGACAGGGCGGTGGCTACACCTTC
.	TRBJ1-4	TRBV19	.	CASREDEKLFF	TGTGCCAGTAGGGAGGACGAAAAACTGTTTTTT
TRBD2	TRBJ2-1	TRBV2	many	CASRASGGTGEQFF	TGTGCCAGCAGGGCTAGCGGGGGGACAGGGGAGCAGTTCTTC
.	TRBJ2-5	TRBV29-1	few	CSVGTETQYF	TGCAGCGTTGGAACAGAGACCCAGTACTTC
TRBD1	TRBJ1-2	TRBV29-1	many	CSVIRGETNYGYTF	TGCAGCGTTATCAGGGGGGAAACTAACTATGGCTACACCTTC
.	TRBJ1-2	TRBV10-1	.	CAISTSNYGYTF	TGTGCCATCAGTACATCTAACTATGGCTACACCTTC
TRBD1	TRBJ2-1	TRBV20-1	many	CSARDRDRGIYNEQFF	TGCAGTGCTAGAGATAGGGACAGGGGCATCTACAATGAGCAGTTCTTC
.	TRBJ1-1	TRBV19	many	CASSIFSGVAEAFF	TGTGCCAGTAGTATCTTTTCAGGGGTTGCTGAAGCTTTCTTT
.	TRBJ2-1	TRBV10-3	medium-sized	CAISEKSSYNEQFF	TGTGCCATCAGTGAAAAGAGCTCCTACAATGAGCAGTTCTTC
TRBD2	TRBJ2-7	TRBV10-1	.	CASSAGTIGGEQYF	TGCGCCAGCAGCGCCGGGACTATTGGGGGAGAGCAGTACTTC
.	TRBJ1-2	TRBV13	many	CASSLGRNNYGYTF	TGTGCCAGCAGCTTGGGACGGAATAACTATGGCTACACCTTC
TRBD1	TRBJ2-1	TRBV29-1	.	CSVRQGANEQFF	TGCAGCGTCAGACAGGGGGCCAATGAGCAGTTCTTC
.	TRBJ1-6	TRBV9	few	CASSVTGSPNSPLHF	TGTGCCAGCAGCGTAACGGGGTCCCCAAATTCACCCCTCCACTTT
TRBD1	TRBJ2-1	TRBV13	many	CAYRTGSNEQFF	TGTGCCTACCGGACAGGGTCGAATGAGCAGTTCTTC
.	TRBJ1-2	TRBV2	.	CASSEEGALRGYTF	TGTGCCAGCAGTGAAGAGGGAGCACTGCGTGGCTACACCTTC
.	TRBJ2-7	TRBV19	few	CASSPGAGASYGQYF	TGTGCCAGTAGTCCAGGGGCAGGGGCGTCCTACGGGCAGTACTTC
TRBD2	TRBJ2-3	TRBV2	medium-sized	CASSGFSGRTDTQYF	TGTGCCAGCAGTGGATTTAGCGGGAGAACAGATACGCAGTATTTT
TRBD1	TRBJ2-5	TRBV7-2	few	CASSLPGQRETQYF	TGTGCCAGCAGCTTGCCGGGACAGCGAGAGACCCAGTACTTC
TRBD1	TRBJ1-2	TRBV6-1	few	CASSEDETGGINGYTF	TGTGCCAGCAGTGAAGACGAGACAGGGGGCATTAATGGCTACACCTTC
TRBD1	TRBJ1-2	TRBV5-5	.	CASSRQGRNPGYTF	TGTGCCAGCAGCCGACAGGGGCGAAATCCTGGCTACACCTTC
.	TRBJ1-6	TRBV10-1	.	CASSVWPAGKYNSPLHF	TGCGCCAGCAGTGTGTGGCCCGCAGGCAAATATAATTCACCCCTCCACTTT
.	TRBJ2-7	TRBV7-9	many	CASSQAPPGEIGNEQYF	TGTGCCAGCAGCCAAGCCCCCCCGGGGGAAATAGGGAACGAGCAGTACTTC
TRBD2	TRBJ2-7	TRBV7-6	.	CASNIGTSGAYEQCF	TGTGCCAGCAACATTGGGACTAGCGGTGCCTACGAGCAGTGCTTC
.	TRBJ1-2	TRBV10-3	medium-sized	CAISESGGVYGYTF	TGTGCCATCAGTGAGTCGGGAGGGGTCTATGGCTACACCTTC
.	TRBJ2-7	TRBV2	.	CASSEATWQYF	TGTGCCAGCAGTGAAGCGACGTGGCAGTACTTC
TRBD2	TRBJ2-5	TRBV7-4	many	CASTGTSGRGETQYF	TGTGCCAGCACCGGGACTAGCGGGAGAGGGGAGACCCAGTACTTC
TRBD2	TRBJ2-7	TRBV7-9	few	CASSLEAGAYEQYF	TGTGCCAGCAGCTTAGAGGCGGGGGCCTACGAGCAGTACTTC
.	TRBJ2-5	TRBV19	medium-sized	CASSTSWWEETQYF	TGTGCCAGTAGTACCTCGTGGTGGGAAGAGACCCAGTACTTC
.	TRBJ2-7	TRBV7-2	.	CASSPIRFTHEQYF	TGTGCCAGCAGCCCGATTCGATTTACGCACGAGCAGTACTTC
TRBD1	TRBJ2-7	TRBV4-1	many	CASSQAGQGAYEQYF	TGCGCCAGCAGCCAAGCGGGACAGGGTGCCTACGAGCAGTACTTC
.	TRBJ2-7	TRBV5-6	.	CASSAGQFASIYEQYF	TGTGCCAGCAGCGCGGGACAGTTTGCCTCGATTTACGAGCAGTACTTC
.	TRBJ2-7	TRBV11-3	.	CASSSSPYEQYF	TGTGCCAGCAGCTCCTCGCCCTACGAGCAGTACTTC
.	TRBJ2-3	TRBV11-1	once	CASSFTASGTDTQYF	TGTGCCAGCAGCTTCACGGCCTCCGGGACAGATACGCAGTATTTT
TRBD1	TRBJ2-7	TRBV6-1	many	CASTGDRDLPYEQYF	TGTGCCAGCACTGGGGACAGGGATCTACCCTACGAGCAGTACTTC
TRBD1	TRBJ1-2	TRBV7-9	many	CASSLARTGGGGYTF	TGTGCCAGCAGCTTAGCGAGGACAGGGGGCGGTGGCTACACCTTC
TRBD1	TRBJ1-1	TRBV20-1	many	CSASYEGQYTEAFF	TGCAGTGCTAGTTACGAGGGACAGTACACTGAAGCTTTCTTT
.	TRBJ1-2	TRBV2	.	CASSEVEVLGYTF	TGTGCCAGCAGTGAAGTGGAGGTTCTTGGCTACACCTTC
.	TRBJ1-5	TRBV2	.	CASSSGQYSNQPQHF	TGTGCCAGCAGTTCCGGACAGTATAGCAATCAGCCCCAGCATTTT
.	TRBJ1-1	TRBV7-3	few	CASSSTVNTEAFF	TGTGCCAGCAGCTCGACGGTGAACACTGAAGCTTTCTTT
.	TRBJ1-2	TRBV7-9	once	CATTQGLIGYTF	TGTGCCACGACCCAGGGGTTGATTGGCTACACCTTC
TRBD2	TRBJ2-1	TRBV11-1	many	CASSPIPSGGPLWAYNEQFF	TGTGCCAGCAGCCCTATCCCTAGCGGGGGGCCGCTTTGGGCCTACAATGAGCAGTTCTTC
.	TRBJ1-6	TRBV5-1	.	CASSPGRTNSPLHF	TGCGCCAGCAGCCCGGGACGGACCAATTCACCCCTCCACTTT
.	TRBJ2-7	TRBV19	many	CASSIGLAGEQYF	TGTGCCAGTAGTATAGGGCTCGCGGGCGAGCAGTACTTC
.	TRBJ1-1	TRBV7-3	.	CASSIQQNTEAFF	TGTGCCAGCAGCATACAGCAGAACACTGAAGCTTTCTTT
TRBD1	TRBJ2-7	TRBV20-1	.	CSAARQGYYEQYF	TGCAGTGCTGCTCGACAGGGTTACTACGAGCAGTACTTC
.	TRBJ2-7	TRBV7-6	many	CASDARGSSEQYF	TGTGCCAGCGACGCCAGGGGTTCCTCCGAGCAGTACTTC
.	TRBJ2-7	TRBV2	.	CASSLNGGYEQYF	TGTGCCAGCAGCCTAAATGGAGGCTACGAGCAGTACTTC
.	TRBJ1-6	TRBV19	few	CASSSETGYNSPLHF	TGTGCCAGTAGTTCCGAGACAGGATATAATTCACCCCTCCACTTT
.	TRBJ1-2	TRBV15	.	CATSSDGTPGGYGYTF	TGTGCCACCAGCAGCGACGGGACGCCCGGTGGCTATGGCTACACCTTC
.	TRBJ2-7	TRBV15	.	CATSREIGDYEQYF	TGTGCCACCAGCAGAGAGATCGGGGACTACGAGCAGTACTTC
TRBD2	TRBJ2-1	TRBV11-2	.	CASSLLAGGTRGNEQFF	TGTGCCAGCAGCCTCCTAGCGGGGGGGACCCGTGGGAATGAGCAGTTCTTC
.	TRBJ2-7	TRBV6-1	many	CASSAGFSYEQYF	TGTGCCAGCAGTGCAGGTTTCTCCTACGAGCAGTACTTC
.	TRBJ1-2	TRBV5-1	.	CASSLDPGMDYGYTF	TGCGCCAGCAGCTTGGACCCTGGTATGGACTATGGCTACACCTTC